The 12 T cell receptor beta chains reported below all come from one sample, sequenced in a study of OX40 agonist ivuxolimab in advanced cancers. Produced via immunoSEQ multiplex PCR; TCRdb's table is partial and in-frame only. The sample contains fewer than 70,000 clones, roughly nine tenths of which appear only once. The specimen comprised CD4+ or CD8+ T cells sorted from blood, sampled in a trial of the OX40 agonist ivuxolimab. These receptors were collected from an adult with an advanced solid tumor such as melanoma, head and neck, liver or kidney cancer.

The V call is TRBV11-2, the J call TRBJ2-1; tentatively, D is TRBD1 or TRBD2 (5 bases each). The V end lost 8 bases, the J end lost 0 bases, and 8 bases lay between the germline ends. Germline V gene data show CDR1 as SGHAT and CDR2 as FQNNGV. The CDR3 has 13 amino acids. This CDR3 is CASGTGSYNEQFF. The CDR3 DNA follows: TGTGCCAGCGGGACCGGCTCCTACAATGAGCAGTTCTTC.

The CDR3 coding sequence is TGTGCCAGCAGTGTTAAGGCGGCTGACTATGGCTACACCTTC. This codes for CASSVKAADYGYTF. The rearrangement links TRBV2 to TRBJ1-2; D is unclear. Per germline, CDR1 SNHLY and CDR2 FYNNEI. Trimming removed 4 bases from V and 3 bases from J, with 12 bases in between. The CDR3 has 14 residues.

The chain recombines TRBV6-5 with TRBJ2-7; D assignment may be TRBD1 or TRBD2 (5 bases each). The CDR3 totals 13 residues. Germline V gene sequence: CDR1 MNHEY, CDR2 SVGAGI. V lost 5 bases and J lost 3, with 11 bases in between. DNA for the CDR3: TGTGCCAGCAGTAAGGGACCGAGCTACGAGCAGTACTTC. Protein product: CASSKGPSYEQYF.

CDR3 DNA sequence: TGTGCCAGCAGTTGGACTAGCTCGGCCAAAAACATTCAGTACTTC. It codes for CASSWTSSAKNIQYF. The chain couples TRBV6-6 to TRBJ2-4, with TRBD2 identical over 8 bases. J was trimmed by 1 base and V by 4 bases; bases with no gene match: 3. Germline V gives CDR1 MNHNY, CDR2 SVGAGI (reference sequence). CDR3 length: 15 residues.

This clone was seen a few times. The rearrangement links TRBV7-3 to TRBJ1-5, with TRBD1 matching 8 bases. CDR1 SGHTA and CDR2 FQGTGA come from the germline V gene. V lost 5 bases, J lost 7 bases, and 4 bases stayed unmatched. The CDR3 spans 13 residues. This chain's CDR3 is CASSIGQGQPQHF. DNA of the CDR3: TGTGCCAGCAGCATTGGACAGGGCCAGCCCCAGCATTTT.

The chain carries TRBV10-3 and TRBJ2-1, with 7 bases lining up with TRBD2. From germline, CDR1 is ENHRY and CDR2 SYGVKD. V shed 6 bases and J 10 bases; nucleotides not matched to a gene: 9. This CDR3 contains 13 residues. The CDR3 loop reads CAISSPGRGEQFF. CDR3 bases: TGTGCCATCAGCTCACCAGGGCGGGGGGAGCAGTTCTTC.

The chain couples TRBV6-1 to TRBJ2-5; D call uncertain. CDR3 length equals 11 residues. The germline V gene has CDR1 MNHNS and CDR2 SASEGT. V was shortened by 2 bases and J by 5 bases, with 3 bases between the two germline ends. The CDR3 region has the DNA TGTGCCAGCAGTGAATGGGAGACCCAGTACTTC. Amino acids: CASSEWETQYF.

The chain uses TRBV6-5 and TRBJ1-2; D possibly corresponds to TRBD1 (5 bases). The CDR3 sequence is 13 residues long. V gave up 6 bases and J gave up 2 bases, with 10 bases separating them. In germline, CDR1 is MNHEY, CDR2 SVGAGI. The CDR3 loop reads CASRSDSNYGYTF. CDR3 bases: TGTGCCAGCAGGAGTGACAGCAACTATGGCTACACCTTC.

The count of this clone is one. V and J are TRBV5-1 and TRBJ1-1; D unresolved. The CDR3 has 14 amino acids. The V gene's germline CDR1 is SGHRS and CDR2 YFSETQ. V was pared by 2 bases and J by 1 base, with 9 bases between. The CDR3 DNA sequence: TGCGCCAGCAGCTTAAGGCCAGGGAACACTGAAGCTTTCTTT. This encodes CASSLRPGNTEAFF.

In the case of this clone: Other DNA sequences of this sample code for an identical CDR3. The V call is TRBV5-6, the J call TRBJ1-6; weak D call: TRBD1 (5 bases). Between the trimmed V and J ends, which lost 3 bases and 3 bases, there was a span of 13 bases. The CDR3 is made up of 16 amino acids. The germline CDR1 and CDR2 sequences are SGHDT and YYEEEE. Here the CDR3 reads CASSSDSQSYNSPLHF. CDR3 nucleotides: TGTGCCAGCAGCTCCGACAGTCAAAGCTATAATTCACCCCTCCACTTT.

This chain uses TRBV27 with TRBJ1-2, with TRBD1 identical over 9 bases. The ends lost 6 bases at V and 5 bases at J; junction bases unmatched: 4. CDR1 is MNHEY, CDR2 SMNVEV, per germline (reference sequence). CDR3 length: 13 amino acids. CDR3 sequence reads: CASRGTGSYGYTF. The CDR3 DNA reads TGTGCCAGCAGGGGGACAGGGAGTTATGGCTACACCTTC.

The chain links TRBV6-5 to TRBJ2-5; the match to TRBD2 covers 10 bases. Germline V gene data show CDR1 as MNHEY and CDR2 as SVGAGI. Unmatched junction bases numbered 10, after V lost 6 bases and J lost 6 bases. The CDR3 spans 15 residues. DNA of the CDR3: TGTGCCAGCAGCCACGAGCGGGAGGGCCCGAAGACCCAGTACTTC. It is translated as CASSHEREGPKTQYF.